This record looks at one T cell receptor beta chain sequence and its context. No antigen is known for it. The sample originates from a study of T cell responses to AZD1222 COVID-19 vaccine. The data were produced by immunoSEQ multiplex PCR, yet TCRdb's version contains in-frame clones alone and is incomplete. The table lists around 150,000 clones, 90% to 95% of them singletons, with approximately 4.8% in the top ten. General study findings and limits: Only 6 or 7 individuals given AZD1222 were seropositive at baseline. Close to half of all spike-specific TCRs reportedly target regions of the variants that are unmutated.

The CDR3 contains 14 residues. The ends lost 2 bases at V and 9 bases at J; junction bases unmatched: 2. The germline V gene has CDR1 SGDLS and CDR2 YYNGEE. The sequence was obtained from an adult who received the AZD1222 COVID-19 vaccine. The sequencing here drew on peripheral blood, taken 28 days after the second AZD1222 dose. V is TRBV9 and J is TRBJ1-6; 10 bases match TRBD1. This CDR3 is CASSVWDRGSPLHF. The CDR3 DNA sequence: TGTGCCAGCAGCGTCTGGGACAGGGGTTCACCCCTCCACTTT.